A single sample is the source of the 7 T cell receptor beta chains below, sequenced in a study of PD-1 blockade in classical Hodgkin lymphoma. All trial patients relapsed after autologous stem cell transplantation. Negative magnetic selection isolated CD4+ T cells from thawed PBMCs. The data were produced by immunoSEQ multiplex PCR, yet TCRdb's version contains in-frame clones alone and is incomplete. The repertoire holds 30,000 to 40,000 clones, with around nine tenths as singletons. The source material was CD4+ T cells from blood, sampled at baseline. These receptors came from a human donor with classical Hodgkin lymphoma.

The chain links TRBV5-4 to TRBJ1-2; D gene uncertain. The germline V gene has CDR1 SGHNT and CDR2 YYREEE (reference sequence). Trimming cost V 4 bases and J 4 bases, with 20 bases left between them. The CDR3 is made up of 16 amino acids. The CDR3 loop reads CASSPPSWFEGYGYTF. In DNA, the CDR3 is TGTGCCAGCAGCCCCCCATCATGGTTTGAGGGCTATGGCTACACCTTC.

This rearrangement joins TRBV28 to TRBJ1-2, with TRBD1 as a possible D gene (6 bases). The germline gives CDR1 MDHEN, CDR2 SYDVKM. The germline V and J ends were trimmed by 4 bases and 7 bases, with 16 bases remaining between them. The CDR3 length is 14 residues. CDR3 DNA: TGTGCCAGCAGTTCTGCAGGGGCTGACGGTGGCTACACCTTC. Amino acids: CASSSAGADGGYTF.

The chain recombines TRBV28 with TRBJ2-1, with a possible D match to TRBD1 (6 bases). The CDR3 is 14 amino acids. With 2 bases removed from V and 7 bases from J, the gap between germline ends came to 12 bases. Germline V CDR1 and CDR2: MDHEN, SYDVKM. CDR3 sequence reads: CASSLAGESNEQFF. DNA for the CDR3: TGTGCCAGCAGTTTAGCAGGGGAGTCGAATGAGCAGTTCTTC.

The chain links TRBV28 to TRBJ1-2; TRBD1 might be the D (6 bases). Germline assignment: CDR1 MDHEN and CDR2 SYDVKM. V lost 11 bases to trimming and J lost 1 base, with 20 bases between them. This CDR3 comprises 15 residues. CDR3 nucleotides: TGTGCCTCCAGGGGAAGAGGACAGCTTAACTATGGCTACACCTTC. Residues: CASRGRGQLNYGYTF.

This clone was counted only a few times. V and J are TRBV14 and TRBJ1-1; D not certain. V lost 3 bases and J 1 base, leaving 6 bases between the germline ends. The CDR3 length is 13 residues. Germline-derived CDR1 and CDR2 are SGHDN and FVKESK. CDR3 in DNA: TGTGCCAGCAGCCAGGGGAGGAACACTGAAGCTTTCTTT. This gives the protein CASSQGRNTEAFF.

Here the CDR3 reads CASRGGAFPYEQYF. The CDR3 nucleotides read TGTGCCAGCAGGGGGGGGGCCTTTCCCTACGAGCAGTACTTC. This rearrangement joins TRBV6-1 to TRBJ2-7; a weak D match, TRBD2 (7 bases). Trimming removed 6 bases from V and 2 bases from J, with 14 bases in between. The CDR3 runs to 14 residues. Looked up from germline, CDR1 is MNHNS and CDR2 is SASEGT.

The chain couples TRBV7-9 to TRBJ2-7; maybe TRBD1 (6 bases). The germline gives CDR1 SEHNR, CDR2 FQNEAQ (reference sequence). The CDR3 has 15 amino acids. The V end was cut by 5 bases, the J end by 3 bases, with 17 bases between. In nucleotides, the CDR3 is TGTGCCAGCAGCCGACGGGACACCCCCTACTACGAGCAGTACTTC. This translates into CASSRRDTPYYEQYF.